A selection of T cell receptor beta chains follows, all from one sample in a study of T cell clonotyping in hematopoietic cell transplantation. Only in-frame clones appear in the TCRdb table, and some are missing; sequencing was by immunoSEQ multiplex PCR. Altogether over 9,500 clones are present, around 90% being singletons, with the ten largest covering approximately 13%. The sequences come from peripheral blood mononuclear cells, collected before stem cell transplant. All receptors come from a woman aged 40 to 50 with acute myeloid leukemia. Some clones in this sample may be carry-over from other donors' samples. Each CDR3 is given with its conserved first and last residue. A D gene is named only where the DNA matches it firmly.

D: TRBD1
J: TRBJ1-2
V: TRBV29-1
CDR3: CSVDAWTGVVNYGYTF
DNA: TGCAGCGTTGACGCTTGGACAGGGGTCGTTAACTATGGCTACACCTTC

D: .
J: TRBJ1-2
V: TRBV27
CDR3: CASSPGRNYGYTF
DNA: TGTGCCAGCAGCCCGGGGCGGAACTATGGCTACACCTTC

D: .
J: TRBJ2-7
V: TRBV11-1
CDR3: CASSLVGYEQYF
DNA: TGTGCCAGCAGCTTAGTCGGCTACGAGCAGTACTTC

D: TRBD2
J: TRBJ2-7
V: TRBV4-1
CDR3: CASSQGTSGTYEQYF
DNA: TGCGCCAGCAGCCAAGGGACTAGCGGTACCTACGAGCAGTACTTC

D: .
J: TRBJ2-5
V: TRBV27
CDR3: CASKSLGGGSVWETQYF
DNA: TGTGCCAGCAAATCCCTTGGAGGGGGGTCAGTCTGGGAGACCCAGTACTTC

D: .
J: TRBJ2-2
V: TRBV5-1
CDR3: CASSLGTGYSGELFF
DNA: TGCGCCAGCAGCTTGGGTACAGGGTATTCCGGGGAGCTGTTTTTT

D: .
J: TRBJ2-7
V: TRBV14
CDR3: CASSLLGPYEQYF
DNA: TGTGCCAGCAGCCTATTAGGACCCTACGAGCAGTACTTC

D: .
J: TRBJ1-2
V: TRBV14
CDR3: CASSPYLKEGYTF
DNA: TGTGCCAGCAGCCCGTATCTGAAGGAGGGCTACACCTTC

D: .
J: TRBJ1-1
V: TRBV29-1
CDR3: CSVVRGRTEAFF
DNA: TGCAGCGTTGTTAGGGGTCGGACTGAAGCTTTCTTT

D: .
J: TRBJ1-1
V: TRBV29-1
CDR3: CSVVPRTEAFF
DNA: TGCAGCGTTGTCCCCCGCACTGAAGCTTTCTTT

D: .
J: TRBJ2-5
V: TRBV19
CDR3: CASSMGGDSEETQYF
DNA: TGTGCCAGTAGTATGGGGGGGGACAGTGAAGAGACCCAGTACTTC

D: TRBD1
J: TRBJ2-1
V: TRBV2
CDR3: CASSFGQGAYNEQFF
DNA: TGTGCCAGCAGTTTCGGACAGGGGGCCTACAATGAGCAGTTCTTC

D: TRBD1
J: TRBJ1-5
V: TRBV9
CDR3: CASSEGTANQPQHF
DNA: TGTGCCAGCAGCGAGGGGACAGCCAATCAGCCCCAGCATTTT

D: .
J: TRBJ2-5
V: TRBV10-1
CDR3: CASSELLQETQYF
DNA: TGCGCCAGCAGTGAATTGCTACAAGAGACCCAGTACTTC

D: .
J: TRBJ1-2
V: TRBV2
CDR3: CASIRENYGYTF
DNA: TGTGCCAGCATTAGGGAAAACTATGGCTACACCTTC